The next 10 T cell receptor beta chains were all read from a single sample in a study of control samples from healthy donors and cancer patients. The table came from immunoSEQ multiplex PCR; TCRdb's copy has only in-frame clones and leaves some out. The data show fewer than 200,000 clones, around 95% seen once. The sequencing sample was made of blood. The receptor set was obtained from a woman aged 60 to 75 in good health.

The chain combines TRBV10-3 with TRBJ1-6; 8 bases map to TRBD1. V lost 5 bases and J lost 8; bases outside the gene matches: 8. Germline CDR1 ENHRY, CDR2 SYGVKD. The CDR3 covers 15 residues. The CDR3 coding sequence is TGTGCCATCAGTTACGGACAGGGAGGGGATTCACCCCTCCACTTT. This encodes CAISYGQGGDSPLHF.

CDR3 nucleotides: TGTGCCAGCAGTTTATCAGGCAGGGGGCACGGCTACACCTTC. It is translated as CASSLSGRGHGYTF. V and J are TRBV27 and TRBJ1-2; 8 nucleotides align to TRBD1. V dropped 0 bases and J dropped 8; count of bases not matched to a gene: 5. CDR1 and CDR2 (germline): MNHEY, SMNVEV (reference sequence). The CDR3 loop spans 14 amino acids.

The CDR3 region has the DNA TGTGCCAGCAGCTTAGGCCTCGTGGGGACACACATCGAAAAACTGTTTTTT. Amino acid sequence: CASSLGLVGTHIEKLFF. The chain links TRBV7-9 to TRBJ1-4, with TRBD1 as a possible D gene (6 bases). The CDR3 is made up of 17 amino acids. Per germline, CDR1 SEHNR and CDR2 FQNEAQ (reference sequence). Trimming stripped 1 base from V and 8 bases from J, with 20 bases between.

The rearrangement links TRBV5-1 to TRBJ2-5; D assignment may be TRBD1 or TRBD2 (6 bases each). There are 14 residues in the CDR3. The V end lost 1 base, the J end lost 4 bases, and 11 bases lay between the germline ends. In germline, CDR1 is SGHRS, CDR2 YFSETQ. CDR3 sequence: CASSLIRGGETQYF. In nucleotides, the CDR3 is TGCGCCAGCAGCTTGATCAGGGGAGGAGAGACCCAGTACTTC. Together with reference TRBV5-1 and TRBJ2-5, the CDR3 gives the full variable domain: KAGVTQTPRYLIKTRGQQVTLSCSPISGHRSVSWYQQTPGQGLQFLFEYFSETQRNKGNFPGRFSGRQFSNSRSEMNVSTLELGDSALYLCASSLIRGGETQYFGPGTRLLVL.

A note on this clone: The sample holds other DNA sequences that translate to the same CDR3. The V call is TRBV18, the J call TRBJ1-2; D not certain. CDR3 length: 13 amino acids. Germline lookup yields CDR1 KGHSH and CDR2 LQKENI. V gave up 3 bases and J gave up 1 base, with 6 bases separating them. In nucleotides, the CDR3 is TGTGCCAGCTCACCGGACCGTAACTATGGCTACACCTTC. Residues: CASSPDRNYGYTF. Supplemented by reference TRBV18 and TRBJ1-2, the full variable domain reads NAGVMQNPRHLVRRRGQEARLRCSPMKGHSHVYWYRQLPEEGLKFMVYLQKENIIDESGMPKERFSAEFPKEGPSILRIQQVVRGDSAAYFCASSPDRNYGYTFGSGTRLTVV.

The rearrangement uses TRBV3-1 (or the pseudogene TRBV3-2) and TRBJ2-3; D is unresolved. The CDR3 totals 17 residues. Per the germline V gene, CDR1 is LGHDT and CDR2 is YNNKEL (reference sequence). Deletions cut 5 bases from V and 2 bases from J, with 20 bases between. The CDR3 loop is CASSNPSGLPFTDTQYF. CDR3 coding DNA: TGTGCCAGCAGCAACCCCTCTGGGCTGCCCTTCACAGATACGCAGTATTTT.

V usage is TRBV5-5 and J usage is TRBJ2-5, with D maybe TRBD1 (6 bases). CDR1 is SGHKS and CDR2 is YYEKEE in the germline V gene (reference sequence). CDR3 length: 15 residues. With 0 bases removed from V and 5 bases from J, the gap between germline ends came to 14 bases. CDR3 amino acids: CASSLGMDSSETQYF. The CDR3 bases are TGTGCCAGCAGCTTGGGGATGGACAGTTCGGAGACCCAGTACTTC. Complete variable domain (other parts from reference TRBV5-5 and TRBJ2-5): DAGVTQSPTHLIKTRGQQVTLRCSPISGHKSVSWYQQVLGQGPQFIFQYYEKEERGRGNFPDRFSARQFPNYSSELNVNALLLGDSALYLCASSLGMDSSETQYFGPGTRLLVL.

This clone was counted between two and nine times. The chain recombines TRBV7-6 with TRBJ2-5; 8 positions match TRBD1. Germline CDR1 and CDR2: SGHVS and FNYEAQ. This CDR3 contains 13 residues. With V trimmed by 6 bases and J by 7 bases, 7 bases remained unmatched. The CDR3 DNA sequence: TGTGCCAGCAGAAGACAGGGGACCTGGACCCAGTACTTC. This gives the protein CASRRQGTWTQYF.

CDR3 bases: TGTGCCAGCAGCTTAGGAGGGGGCGGGAGGTACGAGCAGTACTTC. Translated: CASSLGGGGRYEQYF. This chain joins TRBV27 and TRBJ2-7, with a tentative D call TRBD2 (8 bases). Looked up from germline, CDR1 is MNHEY and CDR2 is SMNVEV (reference sequence). V lost 6 bases, J lost 4 bases, and 19 bases lay in between. The CDR3 covers 15 residues.

The chain employs TRBV7-3 and TRBJ2-1; the match to TRBD2 covers 8 bases. With 4 bases clipped from V and 10 bases from J, the junction kept 3 bases outside the gene matches. The germline V gene encodes CDR1 SGHTA and CDR2 FQGTGA. This CDR3 comprises 12 residues. The CDR3 protein is CASSSGTREQFF. The CDR3 coding sequence is TGTGCCAGCAGCTCCGGGACTAGGGAGCAGTTCTTC.